The clone carrying this T cell receptor beta chain showed up just a few times. This CDR3 region has 17 residues. V lost 3 bases, J lost 4 bases, and 9 bases stayed unmatched. Germline loops: CDR1 DFQATT, CDR2 SNEGSKA (reference sequence). This sample was taken from a study of T-cell reconstitution after alpha-beta-depleted transplantation in children. Unique molecular identifiers were incorporated into the prepared TCRbeta library. A single record per CDR3 protein comes from TCRdb applying MiXCR to the PCR reads. There are approximately 400,000 distinct CDR3 sequences in the sample; under 13% occur only once, and 4.5% to 6.5% lies in the top ten.

Specimen: PBMCs from the stem cell graft donor, collected from the stem cell graft. V usage is TRBV20-1 and J usage is TRBJ2-2, with TRBD2 identical over 12 bases. This TCR was sampled from a human donor who donated a stem cell graft to a child with acute myeloid leukemia. CDR3: CSASPWTSGTGTGELFF. The CDR3 bases are TGCAGTGCTAGCCCTTGGACTAGCGGGACGGGCACCGGGGAGCTGTTTTTT.